One sample yielded the 3 T cell receptor beta chains listed below, sequenced in a study of blood T cell repertoires in COVID-19. Clones were read by immunoSEQ multiplex PCR, and TCRdb kept only the in-frame ones, dropping some. The sample includes some 180,000 clones, 70% to 80% of them seen just once. Sample: PBMCs or T cells enriched from blood (not recorded which). The receptors originated from a man aged 55 to 70 who had been exposed to COVID-19.

The chain recombines TRBV2 with TRBJ2-5, with D possibly matching TRBD2 (6 bases). CDR1 is SNHLY and CDR2 is FYNNEI in the germline V gene. Trimming took off 0 bases at V and 5 bases at J, with 10 bases between the two ends. This CDR3 is built from 14 residues. The CDR3 sequence is CASSEAGLAETQYF. CDR3 coding DNA: TGTGCCAGCAGTGAAGCGGGGCTAGCGGAGACCCAGTACTTC.

This clone showed up just a few times. V and J are TRBV27 and TRBJ2-7, with TRBD1 matching 10 bases. The CDR3 extends over 18 amino acids. Germline V CDR1 and CDR2: MNHEY, SMNVEV (reference sequence). The V segment lost 1 base and the J segment 5 bases; nucleotides outside the gene matches: 14. The CDR3 nucleotides are TGTGCCAGCAGTTTATGGTCCCGGGTGGGACAGGGGAGCCACGAGCAGTACTTC. It is translated as CASSLWSRVGQGSHEQYF.

This chain joins TRBV29-1 and TRBJ2-7, with D possibly matching TRBD1 (5 bases). This CDR3 has 11 residues. Germline V gene sequence: CDR1 SQVTM, CDR2 ANQGSEA. V was pared by 2 bases and J by 8 bases, with 10 bases between. The CDR3 DNA follows: TGCAGCGTTGAATACGTGGGGCAGCAGTACTTC. It specifies CSVEYVGQQYF.